This T cell receptor beta chain emerged from a study of blood T cell repertoires in COVID-19. For the study at large: The cDNA or gDNA used as material had been derived from T cells, B-cell-depleted T cells, or PBMCs.

Sequencing used immunoSEQ multiplex PCR; TCRdb keeps in-frame clones, though not all of them. The data show 200,000 or so clones, 80% to 90% seen once. This clonotype was obtained from a woman aged 55-70 years who had recovered from COVID-19. What was sequenced was peripheral blood.

The CDR3 coding sequence is TGTGCTAGTGTCGGACAGATGAACACTGAAGCTTTCTTT. Translation gives CASVGQMNTEAFF. The chain combines TRBV12-5 with TRBJ1-1, with a tentative D call TRBD1 (6 bases). V gave up 7 bases and J gave up 0 bases, with 9 bases separating them. The germline gives CDR1 LGHNT, CDR2 FRNRAP. The CDR3 runs to 13 residues.